The rows below give T cell receptor beta chains drawn from one sample of a study of blood T cell repertoires in COVID-19. Using immunoSEQ multiplex PCR, the repertoire was profiled, and TCRdb retains in-frame clones only, with some absent. The sample has around 290,000 clones; more than 85% are singletons. The sequenced material came from peripheral blood. The receptors were gathered from a woman aged 25-40 years with COVID-19, enrolled during active disease. Each CDR3 is given with its conserved first and last residue. A D gene is named only where the DNA matches it firmly. Some rows have no size entry. The others give once, few or many, or a class for an expanded clone.

TRBV20-1,11,TRBJ1-1,-,-,CSARQGTEAFF,TGCAGTGCTAGACAGGGAACTGAAGCTTTCTTT
TRBV27,15,TRBJ1-2,-,TRBD1,CASSNNRQGGAGYTF,TGTGCCAGCAGTAATAACCGACAGGGCGGGGCTGGCTACACCTTC
TRBV9,15,TRBJ2-1,-,-,CASSVGLDIDNEQFF,TGTGCCAGCAGCGTAGGACTGGACATAGACAATGAGCAGTTCTTC
TRBV7-2,15,TRBJ2-1,-,TRBD2,CASSPLLGLAGKQFF,TGTGCCAGCAGCCCCCTCCTGGGACTAGCGGGGAAGCAGTTCTTC
TRBV7-8,18,TRBJ2-6,-,TRBD1,CASSLPRTGLSGANVLTF,TGTGCCAGCAGCTTACCCCGGACAGGTCTCTCTGGGGCCAACGTCCTGACTTTC
TRBV19,14,TRBJ1-4,once,-,CASSTGGLVEKLFF,TGTGCCAGTAGTACGGGGGGACTGGTGGAAAAACTGTTTTTT
TRBV19,14,TRBJ1-1,-,-,CASSRVPGYSEAFF,TGTGCCAGTAGTAGGGTCCCGGGGTACTCTGAAGCTTTCTTT
TRBV5-4,13,TRBJ1-2,-,-,CASSLVIGENYTF,TGTGCCAGCAGCTTGGTTATTGGTGAGAACTACACCTTC
TRBV14,16,TRBJ2-2,-,TRBD2,CASSRSLAENTGELFF,TGTGCCAGCAGCCGATCCCTAGCGGAGAACACCGGGGAGCTGTTTTTT
TRBV27,16,TRBJ1-1,-,TRBD1,CASSLQQGAKGTEAFF,TGTGCCAGCAGTTTACAACAGGGGGCGAAAGGCACTGAAGCTTTCTTT
TRBV5-6,15,TRBJ1-2,-,-,CASSSQALGGYGYTF,TGTGCCAGCAGCTCCCAGGCCCTGGGGGGCTATGGCTACACCTTC
TRBV28,19,TRBJ2-4,once,TRBD2,CASSFSTPGLAGGRNIQYF,TGTGCCAGCAGTTTTTCCACGCCGGGACTAGCGGGAGGGCGAAACATTCAGTACTTC
TRBV5-5,16,TRBJ1-1,-,-,CASNPLVGAQNTEAFF,TGTGCCAGCAACCCCCTAGTTGGGGCGCAGAACACTGAAGCTTTCTTT
TRBV5-1,14,TRBJ1-1,-,TRBD1,CASSLGQGATEAFF,TGCGCCAGCAGCTTGGGGCAGGGGGCCACTGAAGCTTTCTTT
TRBV7-7,17,TRBJ2-3,-,-,CASSPGTATFSTDTQYF,TGTGCCAGCAGCCCGGGAACTGCGACCTTTAGCACAGATACGCAGTATTTT
TRBV15,15,TRBJ2-7,-,-,CATSRDLGGPYEQYF,TGTGCCACCAGCAGAGATTTGGGAGGTCCCTACGAGCAGTACTTC
TRBV2,14,TRBJ1-3,-,-,CASSGEASGNTIYF,TGTGCCAGCAGTGGGGAGGCCTCCGGAAACACCATATATTTT
TRBV5-6,12,TRBJ1-4,-,-,CASSSYRGKLFF,TGTGCCAGCAGCTCCTATCGGGGAAAACTGTTTTTT
TRBV6-4,13,TRBJ1-5,-,-,CASSPGEGQPQHF,TGTGCCAGCAGCCCAGGGGAGGGTCAGCCCCAGCATTTT
TRBV27,14,TRBJ2-7,-,-,CASSIRGDSYEQYF,TGTGCCAGCAGTATCAGGGGCGACTCCTACGAGCAGTACTTC
TRBV7-9,15,TRBJ1-1,-,-,CASSQRGGGNTEAFF,TGTGCCAGCAGCCAAAGGGGAGGCGGGAACACTGAAGCTTTCTTT
TRBV6-5,13,TRBJ1-1,-,-,CASSGQPNTEAFF,TGTGCCAGCAGCGGACAGCCTAACACTGAAGCTTTCTTT
TRBV7-8,16,TRBJ1-6,-,-,CASSLFVRSYNSPLHF,TGTGCCAGCAGCTTGTTTGTCAGGTCCTATAATTCACCCCTCCACTTT
TRBV27,15,TRBJ2-7,-,-,CASSGQGFPNYEQYF,TGTGCCAGCAGTGGTCAGGGGTTCCCTAACTACGAGCAGTACTTC
TRBV7-8,14,TRBJ2-5,-,TRBD2,CASSLGTSEETQYF,TGTGCCAGCAGCTTAGGGACTAGCGAAGAGACCCAGTACTTC
TRBV18,12,TRBJ1-1,once,-,CASSSSNTEAFF,TGTGCCAGCTCATCATCGAACACTGAAGCTTTCTTT
TRBV2,15,TRBJ2-3,-,TRBD1,CASSPHTGGTDTQYF,TGTGCCAGCAGTCCTCACACAGGGGGCACAGATACGCAGTATTTT
TRBV11-2,19,TRBJ2-2,-,TRBD2,CASSGEFASGRIGTGELFF,TGTGCCAGCTCGGGCGAGTTTGCTAGCGGGAGGATCGGCACCGGGGAGCTGTTTTTT
TRBV7-8,13,TRBJ1-2,-,-,CASSPKAVYGYTF,TGTGCCAGCAGCCCGAAGGCGGTCTATGGCTACACCTTC
TRBV5-1,15,TRBJ2-3,-,-,CASSLVTRGTDTQYF,TGCGCCAGCAGCTTGGTTACCAGGGGCACAGATACGCAGTATTTT
TRBV3-1/TRBV3-2,13,TRBJ1-1,-,-,CASSPTANTEAFF,TGTGCCAGCAGCCCTACAGCGAACACTGAAGCTTTCTTT
TRBV7-8,16,TRBJ2-1,-,TRBD2,CASSPQTSVRYNEQFF,TGTGCCAGCAGCCCGCAGACTAGCGTCAGATACAATGAGCAGTTCTTC
TRBV5-4,19,TRBJ2-6,-,TRBD2,CASRLGTSGAFSGANVLTF,TGTGCCAGCAGATTAGGGACTAGCGGTGCTTTCTCTGGGGCCAACGTCCTGACTTTC
TRBV6-7,14,TRBJ1-1,-,TRBD1,CASKQGTGNTEAFF,TGTGCCAGCAAACAAGGGACAGGGAACACTGAAGCTTTCTTT
TRBV6-5,14,TRBJ2-2,once,-,CASSYLGRGGELFF,TGTGCCAGCAGTTACCTGGGGCGAGGCGGGGAGCTGTTTTTT
TRBV24-1,12,TRBJ1-5,-,-,CATGDSNQPQHF,TGTGCCACAGGGGATAGCAATCAGCCCCAGCATTTT
TRBV5-6,16,TRBJ1-5,-,-,CASSWEVAGLNQPQHF,TGTGCCAGCAGCTGGGAGGTAGCGGGGCTGAATCAGCCCCAGCATTTT
TRBV28,14,TRBJ1-5,-,-,CASSPMDTHQPQHF,TGTGCCAGCAGTCCGATGGACACTCATCAGCCCCAGCATTTT
TRBV21-1,15,TRBJ1-2,-,-,CASSKAREGWEGYTF,TGTGCCAGCTCCAAGGCGAGGGAAGGATGGGAAGGCTACACCTTC
TRBV11-3,14,TRBJ2-2,-,-,CASSLDSYTGELFF,TGTGCCAGCAGCTTAGACAGTTACACCGGGGAGCTGTTTTTT
TRBV7-2,15,TRBJ2-1,-,TRBD2,CASSLEGLAYNEQFF,TGTGCCAGCAGCTTAGAGGGACTAGCCTACAATGAGCAGTTCTTC